What follows are 28 T cell receptor beta chains derived from one specimen sequenced in a study of blood T cell repertoires in COVID-19. Data came from immunoSEQ multiplex PCR; TCRdb stores just in-frame clones and leaves some out. Of about 210,000 clones listed, just over 85% are singletons. Source material: peripheral blood. The origin of the receptors is a young man with active or convalescent COVID-19.

The rearrangement uses TRBV6-6 and TRBJ2-3; D may be TRBD2 (6 bases). This CDR3 has 14 residues. With 6 bases removed from V and 4 bases from J, the gap between germline ends came to 14 bases. Germline V gene lookup returns CDR1 MNHNY and CDR2 SVGAGI (reference sequence). CDR3 DNA: TGTGCCAGCAGCGGGACTTTCTTACCAGATACGCAGTATTTT. It translates to CASSGTFLPDTQYF.

This rearrangement joins TRBV29-1 to TRBJ1-2, with D possibly TRBD1 on 6 matching bases. V was clipped by 3 bases and J by 8 bases, with 10 bases between them. This CDR3 contains 11 residues. Germline loops: CDR1 SQVTM, CDR2 ANQGSEA. This CDR3 reads CSVDGGSGYTF. CDR3 nucleotides: TGCAGCGTTGATGGGGGCTCCGGCTACACCTTC.

The rearrangement links TRBV27 to TRBJ2-5; 7 bases match TRBD1. The germline V gene encodes CDR1 MNHEY and CDR2 SMNVEV (reference sequence). V shed 2 bases, J shed 5 bases, and the junction held 5 bases outside the gene matches. The CDR3 runs 14 residues. In DNA, the CDR3 is TGTGCCAGCAGTTTAAAGACGACAGGGGAGACCCAGTACTTC. As protein: CASSLKTTGETQYF.

The J gene is TRBJ2-7, the V gene TRBV27; the match to TRBD1 covers 11 bases. Unmatched junction bases numbered 1, after V lost 2 bases and J lost 1 base. Looked up from germline, CDR1 is MNHEY and CDR2 is SMNVEV (reference sequence). The CDR3 has 15 amino acids. CDR3 loop: CASSLGQGASYEQYF. The CDR3 DNA reads as TGTGCCAGCAGTTTAGGACAGGGGGCTTCCTACGAGCAGTACTTC.

The chain uses TRBV7-9 and TRBJ2-1, with D possibly TRBD2 on 5 matching bases. From germline, CDR1 is SEHNR and CDR2 FQNEAQ (reference sequence). CDR3 length: 14 residues. The ends were cut back, 5 bases at V and 0 bases at J, with 8 bases in the middle. CDR3 nucleotide sequence: TGTGCCAGCAGCGCGAGGGACTCCTACAATGAGCAGTTCTTC. Amino acids: CASSARDSYNEQFF.

The chain combines TRBV7-6 with TRBJ1-1; 8 nucleotides agree with TRBD1. Germline trimming cut 5 bases from V and 3 bases from J; bases unmatched to any gene: 8. The CDR3 runs to 15 residues. CDR1 SGHVS and CDR2 FNYEAQ come from the germline V gene. This CDR3 reads CASSLPQGAYTEAFF. The CDR3 coding sequence is TGTGCCAGCAGCCTGCCCCAGGGGGCGTACACTGAAGCTTTCTTT. The variable domain in full, completed from reference TRBV7-6 and TRBJ1-1, reads GAGVSQSPRYKVTKRGQDVALRCDPISGHVSLYWYRQALGQGPEFLTYFNYEAQQDKSGLPNDRFSAERPEGSISTLTIQRTEQRDSAMYRCASSLPQGAYTEAFFGQGTRLTVV.

The chain joins TRBV18 to TRBJ2-7; 7 nucleotides align to TRBD2. The junction had 11 bases not matched to a gene; V was cut back by 6 bases and J by 3 bases. Germline values: CDR1 KGHSH, CDR2 LQKENI. This CDR3 is built from 15 residues. Here the CDR3 reads CASSGTAGVSYEQYF. CDR3 nucleotide sequence: TGTGCCAGCTCTGGGACGGCGGGGGTCAGCTACGAGCAGTACTTC.

V is TRBV3-1 (or the pseudogene TRBV3-2) and J is TRBJ2-2; 11 bases map to TRBD2. The CDR3 is made up of 15 amino acids. V lost 2 bases and J lost 5; bases outside the gene matches: 1. The germline CDR1 and CDR2 sequences are LGHDT and YNNKEL (reference sequence). As DNA, the CDR3 is TGTGCCAGCAGCCAAAGGACTAGCGGGACCGGGGAGCTGTTTTTT. This sequence encodes CASSQRTSGTGELFF.

The V call is TRBV28, the J call TRBJ1-4; TRBD1 is a possible D gene (5 bases). Germline lookup yields CDR1 MDHEN and CDR2 SYDVKM. Trimming removed 6 bases from V and 8 bases from J, with 16 bases in between. This CDR3 is 14 amino acids long. CDR3 DNA: TGTGCCAGCAGATCTTGGGGGGAGACGGAAAAACTGTTTTTT. Encoded protein: CASRSWGETEKLFF.

The chain uses TRBV5-6 and TRBJ1-1; D gene ambiguous. Trimming cost V 0 bases and J 1 base, with 10 bases left between them. Germline V gene sequence: CDR1 SGHDT, CDR2 YYEEEE. This CDR3 comprises 15 residues. In DNA, the CDR3 is TGTGCCAGCAGCTTGGTGTCGGTACGGAACACTGAAGCTTTCTTT. Translation: CASSLVSVRNTEAFF.

The chain recombines TRBV7-9 with TRBJ2-5; a possible D gene is TRBD2 (5 bases). Deletions cut 6 bases from V and 2 bases from J, with 16 bases between. Per the germline V gene, CDR1 is SEHNR and CDR2 is FQNEAQ (reference sequence). CDR3 length equals 15 residues. The CDR3 sequence: CASSLRIGGQETQYF. DNA of the CDR3: TGTGCCAGCAGTTTGAGGATAGGAGGTCAAGAGACCCAGTACTTC. Full variable domain (outside the CDR3, taken from reference TRBV7-9 and TRBJ2-5): DTGVSQNPRHKITKRGQNVTFRCDPISEHNRLYWYRQTLGQGPEFLTYFQNEAQLEKSRLLSDRFSAERPKGSFSTLEIQRTEQGDSAMYLCASSLRIGGQETQYFGPGTRLLVL.

The chain combines TRBV6-2 or TRBV6-3 with TRBJ1-2, with 10 bases lining up with TRBD1. After removal of 5 bases from V and 4 bases from J, the junction contained 10 bases not matched to a gene. Germline CDR1 and CDR2: MNHEY and SVGEGT. This CDR3 has 16 residues. CDR3 sequence: CASSRPSGQGPYGYTF. The CDR3 nucleotides are TGTGCCAGCAGTCGCCCCTCGGGACAGGGGCCCTATGGCTACACCTTC.

This sequence joins TRBV25-1 and TRBJ2-5, with 8 bases matching TRBD2. This CDR3 is 15 amino acids long. Unmatched junction bases numbered 12, after V lost 7 bases and J lost 5 bases. The germline V gene has CDR1 MGHDK and CDR2 SYGVNS. In DNA, the CDR3 is TGTGCCAGCACCGAGGCCAGCGGGAGTCAGGAGACCCAGTACTTC. Translation: CASTEASGSQETQYF. Together with reference TRBV25-1 and TRBJ2-5, the CDR3 gives the full variable domain: EADIYQTPRYLVIGTGKKITLECSQTMGHDKMYWYQQDPGMELHLIHYSYGVNSTEKGDLSSESTVSRIRTEHFPLTLESARPSHTSQYLCASTEASGSQETQYFGPGTRLLVL.

The rearrangement uses TRBV7-2 and TRBJ2-2; D gene uncertain. The CDR3 runs 17 residues. The V gene's germline CDR1 is SGHTA and CDR2 FQGNSA. V was cut by 0 bases and J by 1 base, with 12 bases left in between. CDR3 amino acids: CASSLAGQPRNTGELFF. Here the CDR3 DNA reads TGTGCCAGCAGCTTAGCGGGCCAGCCAAGGAACACCGGGGAGCTGTTTTTT.

The chain joins TRBV6-5 to TRBJ1-2, with 7 bases matching TRBD1. Germline V CDR1 and CDR2: MNHEY, SVGAGI. This CDR3 comprises 16 residues. V was pared by 0 bases and J by 3 bases, with 7 bases of the junction left unmatched. The CDR3 nucleotides read TGTGCCAGCAGTTACTCGCCAGACAGGGCACACTATGGCTACACCTTC. Residues: CASSYSPDRAHYGYTF.

V gene TRBV7-2 combines with J gene TRBJ1-4; no clear D. This CDR3 has 14 amino acids. The germline V and J ends were trimmed by 5 bases and 7 bases, with 14 bases remaining between them. Per germline, CDR1 SGHTA and CDR2 FQGNSA. The CDR3, as DNA: TGTGCCAGCAGCCCAGGAGGAGTCGGTGAAAAACTGTTTTTT. Its translation: CASSPGGVGEKLFF.

This clone was recorded only once. CDR3 bases: TGTGCCTGGAGTGTATCGGTCAATCAGCCCCAGCATTTT. Translated, it gives CAWSVSVNQPQHF. The chain has TRBV30 and TRBJ1-5; no definite D call. V lost 0 bases and J lost 3, with 6 bases in between. This CDR3 is built from 13 residues. In germline, CDR1 is GTSNPN, CDR2 SVGIG (reference sequence). Looking up the rest from reference TRBV30 and TRBJ1-5 gives the full variable domain: SQTIHQWPATLVQPVGSPLSLECTVEGTSNPNLYWYRQAAGRGLQLLFYSVGIGQISSEVPQNLSASRPQDRQFILSSKKLLLSDSGFYLCAWSVSVNQPQHFGDGTRLSIL.

This sequence joins TRBV7-6 and TRBJ2-7; 11 positions agree with TRBD2. From germline, CDR1 is SGHVS and CDR2 FNYEAQ. The CDR3 has 14 residues. Unmatched junction bases numbered 6, after V lost 5 bases and J lost 6 bases. CDR3 DNA sequence: TGTGCCAGCAGCCCCTTAGCGGGAGGGCCCGAGCAGTACTTC. Protein sequence: CASSPLAGGPEQYF.

The chain combines TRBV4-3 with TRBJ2-1, with 9 nucleotides matching TRBD2. The CDR3 is 19 residues long. The ends lost 2 bases at V and 7 bases at J; junction bases unmatched: 18. In germline, CDR1 is LGHNA, CDR2 YSLEER. The CDR3 loop is CASSQRPPRAGGPRNEQFF. The CDR3, as DNA: TGCGCCAGCAGCCAAAGGCCTCCGAGGGCGGGAGGGCCTAGGAATGAGCAGTTCTTC.

Concerning this clone itself: The sample holds other DNA sequences that translate to the same CDR3. The chain has TRBV5-5 and TRBJ2-5; 7 bases align to TRBD2. Germline loops: CDR1 SGHKS, CDR2 YYEKEE (reference sequence). The CDR3 covers 15 residues. V trimming: 0 bases; J trimming: 5 bases; junction bases outside the gene matches: 7. CDR3 region: CASSLDPGGEETQYF. CDR3 DNA: TGTGCCAGCAGCTTGGACCCGGGGGGAGAGGAGACCCAGTACTTC.

This chain links TRBV6-5 with TRBJ2-2, with no clear D. The V end lost 6 bases, the J end lost 7 bases, and 15 bases lay between the germline ends. CDR1 is MNHEY and CDR2 is SVGAGI in the germline V gene. The CDR3 is 14 amino acids. The CDR3 reads CASRGQALGGELFF. CDR3 coding DNA: TGTGCCAGCAGAGGCCAGGCCCTCGGCGGGGAGCTGTTTTTT.

The chain employs TRBV6-5 and TRBJ2-1; perhaps TRBD2 as D (7 bases). Per germline, CDR1 MNHEY and CDR2 SVGAGI. V lost 7 bases and J lost 7, with 17 bases in between. The CDR3 is 14 amino acids. CDR3 region: CASTLGGDNNEQFF. For the CDR3, the DNA is TGTGCCAGCACCTTGGGAGGGGACAATAATGAGCAGTTCTTC.

The chain carries TRBV30 and TRBJ2-7; TRBD1 is a possible D gene (6 bases). V was trimmed by 1 base and J by 7 bases, leaving 23 bases between them. CDR3 length: 16 residues. CDR1 is GTSNPN, CDR2 SVGIG, per germline (reference sequence). CDR3 in DNA: TGTGCCTGGAGTGGGCAGGGGAAAGCACGCTTGGGTGAGCAGTACTTC. Encoded protein: CAWSGQGKARLGEQYF. The complete variable domain, with remaining parts taken from reference TRBV30 and TRBJ2-7, reads SQTIHQWPATLVQPVGSPLSLECTVEGTSNPNLYWYRQAAGRGLQLLFYSVGIGQISSEVPQNLSASRPQDRQFILSSKKLLLSDSGFYLCAWSGQGKARLGEQYFGPGTRLTVT.

The rearrangement links TRBV3-1 (or the pseudogene TRBV3-2) to TRBJ2-7; 9 bases map to TRBD2. This CDR3 spans 15 amino acids. Trimming cost V 1 base and J 3 bases; bases outside gene matches: 4. Per germline, CDR1 LGHDT and CDR2 YNNKEL (reference sequence). The CDR3 region has the DNA TGTGCCAGCAGCCAAGGGGGACTAGCAAGCTACGAGCAGTACTTC. This translates into CASSQGGLASYEQYF.

There are a few counts of this clone. The chain links TRBV29-1 to TRBJ1-1; the D is unclear. Per germline, CDR1 SQVTM and CDR2 ANQGSEA. This CDR3 has 10 amino acids. V lost 4 bases to trimming and J lost 6 bases, with 6 bases between them. Written as DNA, the CDR3 is TGCAGCGTTGGAGGAGCTGAAGCTTTCTTT. It specifies CSVGGAEAFF.

The genes are TRBV10-3 and TRBJ2-1; a weak D match, TRBD1 (6 bases). V was shortened by 6 bases and J by 4 bases, with 13 bases between the two germline ends. Germline CDR1 and CDR2: ENHRY and SYGVKD. The CDR3 has 14 residues. The chain's CDR3 is CAIRRTEEYNEQFF. The CDR3 nucleotides are TGTGCCATCAGACGGACAGAAGAATACAATGAGCAGTTCTTC.

The chain joins TRBV19 to TRBJ1-2; TRBD1 is a possible D gene (5 bases). The length of the CDR3 is 16 residues. Deletions cut 5 bases from V and 2 bases from J, with 18 bases between. CDR1 and CDR2 from the germline V gene are LNHDA and SQIVND (reference sequence). In DNA form, the CDR3 reads TGTGCCAGTAGTCCCACCCCTGCCCCAGGGAACTATGGCTACACCTTC. Protein product: CASSPTPAPGNYGYTF.

The chain couples TRBV7-2 to TRBJ1-3; D is unresolved. This CDR3 spans 19 amino acids. Between the trimmed V and J ends, which lost 2 bases and 1 base, there was a span of 21 bases. In germline, CDR1 is SGHTA, CDR2 FQGNSA. CDR3 protein: CASSLYLATAQISGNTIYF. CDR3 nucleotide sequence: TGTGCCAGCAGCTTATACCTCGCTACTGCTCAAATTTCTGGAAACACCATATATTTT.